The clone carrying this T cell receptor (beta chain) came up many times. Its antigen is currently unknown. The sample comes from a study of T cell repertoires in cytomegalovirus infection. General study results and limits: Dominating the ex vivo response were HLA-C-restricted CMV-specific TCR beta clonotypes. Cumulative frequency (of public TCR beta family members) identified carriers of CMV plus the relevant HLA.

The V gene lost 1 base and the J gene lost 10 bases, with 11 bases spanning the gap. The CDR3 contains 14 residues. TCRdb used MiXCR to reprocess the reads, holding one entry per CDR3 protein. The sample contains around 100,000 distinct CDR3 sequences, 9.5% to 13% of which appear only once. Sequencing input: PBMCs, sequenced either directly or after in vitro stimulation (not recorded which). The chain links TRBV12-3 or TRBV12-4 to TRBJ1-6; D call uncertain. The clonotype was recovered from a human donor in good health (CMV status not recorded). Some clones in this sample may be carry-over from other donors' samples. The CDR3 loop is CASSLGPENSPLHF. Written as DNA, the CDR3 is TGTGCCAGCAGTTTAGGTCCCGAGAACTCACCCCTCCACTTT.